These 22 T cell receptor beta chains came from one sample sequenced in a study of shared clonotypes between healthy human individuals. Some clones are missing from TCRdb's copy, which holds only in-frame ones; the method was immunoSEQ multiplex PCR. The repertoire has approximately 740,000 clones, 92% of them found once; the top ten carry about 24%. As defined, naive CD8 cells were CD45RO-negative and positively selected for CCR7, with terminally differentiated effector memory CD45RA+ cells excluded. The specimen sequenced was naive CD8+ T cells sorted from blood. The origin of the receptors is a man aged 25 to 40 in good health.

The chain has TRBV6-5 and TRBJ1-1; D possibly corresponds to TRBD1 (5 bases). V gave up 6 bases and J gave up 0 bases, with 11 bases separating them. Germline-derived CDR1 and CDR2 are MNHEY and SVGAGI. There are 14 residues in the CDR3. CDR3 sequence: CASSPGGVNTEAFF. CDR3 bases: TGTGCCAGCAGCCCCGGAGGGGTGAACACTGAAGCTTTCTTT.

The gene calls are TRBV4-1 and TRBJ2-7; no clear D gene. Trimming shortened V by 1 base and J by 6 bases, and 7 bases separated the two germline ends. From germline, CDR1 is MGHRA and CDR2 YSYEKL. CDR3 length: 12 amino acids. CDR3 protein: CASSQGSTEQYF. The CDR3 nucleotides are TGCGCCAGCAGCCAAGGGTCTACCGAGCAGTACTTC.

The chain carries TRBV28 and TRBJ1-2, with D uncertain. Germline V lookup: CDR1 MDHEN, CDR2 SYDVKM. Trimming pared 3 bases from V and 3 bases from J, leaving 11 bases between. The CDR3 contains 14 residues. This chain's CDR3 is CASSFEGLDYGYTF. The CDR3 nucleotides are TGTGCCAGCAGTTTCGAGGGATTAGACTATGGCTACACCTTC.

The chain links TRBV7-8 to TRBJ2-1; tentatively, D is TRBD1 (6 bases). The CDR3 is 17 residues long. Trimming took off 5 bases at V and 5 bases at J, with 22 bases between the two ends. CDR1 SGHVS and CDR2 FQNEAQ come from the germline V gene. The CDR3 spells CASSGTPGHRIDNEQFF. The CDR3 DNA reads as TGTGCCAGCAGCGGAACCCCGGGACATAGGATAGACAATGAGCAGTTCTTC. The variable domain in full, with the rest retrieved from reference TRBV7-8 and TRBJ2-1, is GAGVSQSPRYKVAKRGQDVALRCDPISGHVSLFWYQQALGQGPEFLTYFQNEAQLDKSGLPSDRFFAERPEGSVSTLKIQRTQQEDSAVYLCASSGTPGHRIDNEQFFGPGTRLTVL.

This chain uses TRBV6-1 with TRBJ2-1; 12 bases align to TRBD2. The CDR3 is 15 residues long. The junction had 2 bases not matched to a gene; V was cut back by 3 bases and J by 5 bases. The germline CDR1 and CDR2 sequences are MNHNS and SASEGT. The CDR3 nucleotides are TGTGCCAGCAGTGATGGACTAGCGGGAAACAATGAGCAGTTCTTC. Its protein product is CASSDGLAGNNEQFF.

In this sample, this clone turned up a few times. V gene TRBV7-9 combines with J gene TRBJ1-5; tentatively, D is TRBD1 (6 bases). The CDR3 spans 16 residues. Per the germline V gene, CDR1 is SEHNR and CDR2 is FQNEAQ (reference sequence). Trimming removed 2 bases at V and 3 bases at J, with 14 bases between. CDR3 DNA: TGTGCCAGCAGCTTATGGGGGCGCGGTGCCAATCAGCCCCAGCATTTT. Its protein is CASSLWGRGANQPQHF.

CDR3 sequence (DNA): TGTGCCAGCAGCTTCCAGCCACACCACCAAGAGACCCAGTACTTC. Amino acid sequence: CASSFQPHHQETQYF. The J gene is TRBJ2-5, the V gene TRBV11-2, with D unresolved. V lost 3 bases to trimming and J lost 0 bases, with 11 bases between them. The CDR3 covers 15 residues. Germline-derived CDR1 and CDR2 are SGHAT and FQNNGV.

J is TRBJ1-5 and V is TRBV6-4, with D perhaps matching TRBD1 (5 bases). Deletions cut 7 bases from V and 3 bases from J, with 10 bases between. CDR3 length: 13 residues. Germline V gives CDR1 MRHNA, CDR2 SNTAGT. CDR3 coding DNA: TGTGCCAGCAAAAGACAGCACAATCAGCCCCAGCATTTT. This codes for CASKRQHNQPQHF.

On this clone itself: This same CDR3 is encoded by further DNA sequences in the sample. The chain uses TRBV4-1 and TRBJ2-7; 9 bases match TRBD2. The germline V gene encodes CDR1 MGHRA and CDR2 YSYEKL. The CDR3 length is 15 residues. The trim removed 4 bases at V and 0 bases at J, leaving 4 bases unmatched. The CDR3 DNA reads as TGCGCCAGCAGCCTGACTAGCGGAAGCTCCTACGAGCAGTACTTC. Its protein product is CASSLTSGSSYEQYF.

The chain is built from TRBV6-6 and TRBJ2-7, with 8 bases lining up with TRBD1. The CDR3 loop spans 16 amino acids. The junction had 7 bases not matched to a gene; V was cut back by 2 bases and J by 1 base. Germline loops: CDR1 MNHNY, CDR2 SVGAGI (reference sequence). The CDR3 sequence is CASSYNRGQESYEQYF. In nucleotides, the CDR3 is TGTGCCAGCAGTTACAATCGGGGACAGGAATCCTACGAGCAGTACTTC.

V and J are TRBV11-2 and TRBJ2-1; D gene ambiguous. The CDR3 totals 14 residues. V shed 3 bases and J shed 5 bases, with 11 bases lying between them. From germline, CDR1 is SGHAT and CDR2 FQNNGV. The CDR3 DNA reads TGTGCCAGCAGCTTGGAGAATATCAACAATGAGCAGTTCTTC. Its translation is CASSLENINNEQFF.

The rearrangement joins TRBV7-2 to TRBJ2-7; possibly TRBD1 for D (5 bases). Per the germline V gene, CDR1 is SGHTA and CDR2 is FQGNSA. The CDR3 is 13 amino acids. The germline V and J ends were trimmed by 5 bases and 3 bases, with 11 bases remaining between them. The CDR3 loop reads CASSMSTGYEQYF. CDR3 DNA sequence: TGTGCCAGCAGCATGTCCACAGGCTACGAGCAGTACTTC.

The rearrangement links TRBV28 to TRBJ2-7; the D gene is possibly TRBD1 (7 bases). V was shortened by 4 bases and J by 3 bases, with 16 bases between the two germline ends. The germline V gene has CDR1 MDHEN and CDR2 SYDVKM. This CDR3 is 15 amino acids long. The chain's CDR3 is CASSSPRQGGYEQYF. CDR3 coding DNA: TGTGCCAGCAGTTCCCCGAGACAGGGAGGCTACGAGCAGTACTTC.

The V and J genes are TRBV4-3 and TRBJ2-7; D not resolved. Germline V gene data show CDR1 as LGHNA and CDR2 as YSLEER. The CDR3 has 13 amino acids. The ends were cut back, 1 base at V and 3 bases at J, with 7 bases in the middle. CDR3 in DNA: TGCGCCAGCAGCCAAGGGACGCTCTACGAGCAGTACTTC. Its translation is CASSQGTLYEQYF.

The rearrangement links TRBV29-1 to TRBJ1-3, with D unclear. The V gene's germline CDR1 is SQVTM and CDR2 ANQGSEA. The CDR3 consists of 14 residues. V lost 7 bases, J lost 2 bases, and 15 bases lay in between. This CDR3 is CSAGRAGTGNTIYF. The CDR3 DNA is TGCAGCGCTGGGCGGGCAGGTACTGGAAACACCATATATTTT.

The CDR3 bases are TGTGCCAGCAGTACCGGCACGGGGGACAGGGCCTACAATGAGCAGTTCTTC. As protein: CASSTGTGDRAYNEQFF. The chain combines TRBV27 with TRBJ2-1; the match to TRBD1 covers 9 bases. Trimming removed 5 bases from V and 2 bases from J; junction bases left unmatched: 10. The CDR3 is 17 amino acids. In germline, CDR1 is MNHEY, CDR2 SMNVEV (reference sequence).

The chain carries TRBV5-4 and TRBJ2-5; D is unresolved. The CDR3 is made up of 16 amino acids. Germline values: CDR1 SGHNT, CDR2 YYREEE (reference sequence). V gave up 1 base and J gave up 0 bases, with 13 bases separating them. CDR3 sequence reads: CASSLIGMGYQETQYF. For the CDR3, the DNA is TGTGCCAGCAGCTTGATAGGGATGGGATACCAAGAGACCCAGTACTTC.

The V gene is TRBV29-1, the J gene TRBJ2-1; D gene ambiguous. The germline gives CDR1 SQVTM, CDR2 ANQGSEA. The CDR3 has 13 residues. V was shortened by 2 bases and J by 2 bases, with 7 bases between the two germline ends. The CDR3, as DNA: TGCAGCGTTGAACGGGCCCCCTACAATGAGCAGTTCTTC. Amino acids: CSVERAPYNEQFF.

CDR3 bases: TGTGCCAGCAGCCTATCAGGGGCCTACGAGCAGTACTTC. Residues: CASSLSGAYEQYF. The chain carries TRBV14 and TRBJ2-7; TRBD1 might be the D (6 bases). Germline CDR1 reads SGHDN; CDR2 reads FVKESK. Trimming cost V 4 bases and J 2 bases, with 9 bases left between them. This CDR3 has 13 residues.

The CDR3 region is CASSRIAGGTYEQYF. For the CDR3, the DNA is TGTGCCAGCAGTCGTATAGCGGGAGGAACCTACGAGCAGTACTTC. V is TRBV6-5 and J is TRBJ2-7; 10 positions match TRBD2. Germline lookup yields CDR1 MNHEY and CDR2 SVGAGI. There are 15 residues in the CDR3. The J segment lost 2 bases and the V segment lost 5 bases, leaving 6 bases of the junction unmatched.

This sequence joins TRBV10-3 and TRBJ2-1, with D possibly TRBD2 on 6 matching bases. The CDR3 contains 14 residues. Germline loops: CDR1 ENHRY, CDR2 SYGVKD. Deletions cut 2 bases from V and 10 bases from J, with 15 bases between. CDR3 sequence reads: CAISEAGRAGEQFF. CDR3 bases: TGTGCCATCAGTGAGGCGGGGCGGGCGGGGGAGCAGTTCTTC.

Notes on this clone: One junction end disagrees with the germline gene, perhaps due to a read error. The chain is built from TRBV9 and TRBJ2-1; 8 positions agree with TRBD2. CDR3 size: 11 residues. Looked up from germline, CDR1 is SGDLS and CDR2 is YYNGEE. The CDR3: CASSASGSFIF. In DNA form, the CDR3 reads TGTGCCAGCAGTGCGAGCGGGAGCTTTATCTTC.